The clone carrying this TCR beta chain is a singleton in its sample. Repertoires were generated with immunoSEQ multiplex PCR, while TCRdb's copy carries only in-frame clones and drops some. In the table there are 450,000 to 550,000 clones, roughly nine tenths of which are singletons. Documented treatment: around 19 received Ad26.COV2.S at low or high dose, single or two shots; roughly five received placebo; per-sample allocation not given. Collection of the samples took place on day 63 after the first injection of vaccine or placebo. Spike of the Wuhan-strain SARS-CoV-2 was expressed by an Ad26 vector, which formed the vaccine. CDR1 SGHNT and CDR2 YYREEE come from the germline V gene (reference sequence). The germline V and J ends were trimmed by 2 bases and 2 bases, with 18 bases remaining between them. The CDR3 has 17 residues. The data originate from a study of Ad26.COV2.S vaccination and SARS-CoV-2 variants. Across the study: The donor belonged to the COV1001 Ad26.COV2.S trial arm.

This chain links TRBV5-4 with TRBJ2-3; D is unclear. The receptor was isolated from a person between 18 and 60 years old who received the Ad26.COV2.S COVID-19 vaccine or a placebo. This specimen was peripheral blood, taken in a trial of Ad26.COV2.S vaccine versus placebo. The chain's CDR3 is CASSLTTGRPITDTQYF. The DNA for the CDR3 is TGTGCCAGCAGCTTAACCACGGGTAGACCTATCACAGATACGCAGTATTTT.